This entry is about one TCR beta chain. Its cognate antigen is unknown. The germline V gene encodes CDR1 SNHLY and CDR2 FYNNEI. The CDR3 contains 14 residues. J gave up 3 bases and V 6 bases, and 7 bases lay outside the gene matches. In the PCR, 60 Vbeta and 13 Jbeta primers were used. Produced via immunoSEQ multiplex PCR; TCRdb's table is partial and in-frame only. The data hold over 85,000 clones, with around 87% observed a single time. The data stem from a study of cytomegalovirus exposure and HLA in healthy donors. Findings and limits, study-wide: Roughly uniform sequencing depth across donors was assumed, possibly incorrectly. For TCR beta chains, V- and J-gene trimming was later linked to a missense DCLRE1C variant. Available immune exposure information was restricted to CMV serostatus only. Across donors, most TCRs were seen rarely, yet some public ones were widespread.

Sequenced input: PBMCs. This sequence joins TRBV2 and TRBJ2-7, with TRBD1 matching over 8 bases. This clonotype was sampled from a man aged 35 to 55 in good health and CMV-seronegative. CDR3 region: CASRSGQGRYEQYF. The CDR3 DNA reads TGTGCCAGCAGATCCGGACAGGGCCGCTACGAGCAGTACTTC.